One and the same sample provided the 22 T cell receptor beta chains below, sequenced in a study of blood T cells in healthy people across ages. Then a second PCR, running roughly 7 to 11 cycles, was carried out with a sample-barcoded 5' primer and a J-beta primer mix. In TCRdb, the 5' RACE reads were re-called with MiXCR into one record per CDR3 protein. The sample consists of hundreds of thousands of distinct CDR3 sequences, roughly 47% of them appearing once. Sequenced material: blood. The receptors here all came from a woman aged 60-75 years in good health.

The chain carries TRBV10-2 and TRBJ2-1; 8 bases fit TRBD2. The CDR3 is 14 residues long. V trimming: 6 bases; J trimming: 7 bases; junction bases outside the gene matches: 8. CDR1 and CDR2 (germline): WSHSY, SAAADI. CDR3 DNA: TGCGCCAGCAGGGACGGGACTAGACTTAATGAGCAGTTCTTC. Translation gives CASRDGTRLNEQFF.

The chain uses TRBV10-3 and TRBJ2-7; D perhaps matches TRBD1 (5 bases). Germline CDR1 is ENHRY and CDR2 is SYGVKD. CDR3 size: 13 residues. The V end was cut by 8 bases, the J end by 4 bases, with 15 bases between. The CDR3 sequence is CAIGHPGHYEQYF. The DNA of the CDR3 is TGTGCCATCGGCCACCCAGGACATTACGAGCAGTACTTC.

This clonotype appeared a few times. The chain is built from TRBV20-1 and TRBJ2-3; D is undetermined. Trimming pared 4 bases from V and 6 bases from J, leaving 14 bases between. Germline assignment: CDR1 DFQATT and CDR2 SNEGSKA (reference sequence). This CDR3 has 13 amino acids. CDR3 in DNA: TGCAGTGCTAAAACTCCCACGTACGATACGCAGTATTTT. It yields the protein CSAKTPTYDTQYF.

The V gene is TRBV12-3 or TRBV12-4, the J gene TRBJ2-3; 11 positions match TRBD2. This CDR3 contains 19 residues. V trimming: 4 bases; J trimming: 4 bases; junction bases outside the gene matches: 16. The CDR3 DNA is TGTGCCAGCAGTTCAGCATATCACCTAGCGGGGGGAAGCGCAGATACGCAGTATTTT. The encoded protein is CASSSAYHLAGGSADTQYF.

The CDR3 protein is CASSTDSSGGKETQYF. The DNA of the CDR3 is TGTGCCAGCAGCACGGACTCTAGCGGGGGGAAAGAGACCCAGTACTTC. The chain employs TRBV5-8 and TRBJ2-5; 11 bases match TRBD2. In germline, CDR1 is SGHTS, CDR2 YDEGEE. This CDR3 comprises 16 residues. After removal of 4 bases from V and 3 bases from J, the junction contained 8 bases not matched to a gene.

This clonotype was counted at least ten times. The chain is built from TRBV5-1 and TRBJ1-5, with 8 bases aligning to TRBD1. The CDR3 is 15 amino acids. The J segment lost 5 bases and the V segment lost 2 bases, leaving 6 bases of the junction unmatched. Germline values: CDR1 SGHRS, CDR2 YFSETQ. The CDR3 DNA follows: TGCGCCAGCAGCTTAAGAACAGGGGGGGATCAGCCCCAGCATTTT. Its protein is CASSLRTGGDQPQHF.

The chain employs TRBV10-3 and TRBJ2-1; TRBD2 matches 7 bases. Trimming took 8 bases from V and 5 from J; bases not matched to a gene: 0. Germline CDR1 and CDR2: ENHRY and SYGVKD. The CDR3 runs 11 residues. Here the CDR3 DNA reads TGTGCCATCGGGGGGGACAATGAGCAGTTCTTC. This translates into CAIGGDNEQFF.

There are a few counts of this clonotype. The V gene is TRBV5-4, the J gene TRBJ1-2; TRBD1 agrees at 12 bases. The CDR3 has 16 amino acids. Germline V gene sequence: CDR1 SGHNT, CDR2 YYREEE (reference sequence). The trim removed 4 bases at V and 5 bases at J, leaving 9 bases unmatched. The CDR3 loop reads CASSVGTGGDGYGYTF. CDR3 DNA sequence: TGTGCCAGCAGCGTCGGGACAGGGGGCGATGGGTATGGCTACACCTTC.

This clonotype was counted between two and nine times. The CDR3 nucleotides are TGTGCCACCACCCGGGGGGTAGCGGGGTACTTC. This gives the protein CATTRGVAGYF. The rearrangement uses TRBV6-6 and TRBJ2-5, with 7 bases aligning to TRBD2. The V and J ends lost 10 bases and 13 bases, in that order; junction bases with no gene match: 12. From germline, CDR1 is MNHNY and CDR2 SVGAGI (reference sequence). The length of the CDR3 is 11 residues.

Details on this clonotype: One end of the junction is discordant with germline, which a read error may explain. V and J are TRBV10-1 and TRBJ2-3, with 9 bases matching TRBD1. The CDR3 is made up of 14 amino acids. Germline CDR1 and CDR2: WNHNN and SYGVQD (reference sequence). CDR3 region: CASSDRGYEDTKYF. CDR3 DNA: TGCGCCAGCTCGGACAGGGGCTATGAAGATACGAAGTATTTT.

This clonotype turned up a few times. The genes are TRBV3-1 and TRBJ2-5; D unresolved. In germline, CDR1 is LGHDT, CDR2 YNNKEL (reference sequence). The length of the CDR3 is 12 residues. V was shortened by 1 base and J by 11 bases, with 11 bases between the two germline ends. The DNA of the CDR3 is TGTGCCAGCAGCCAAGTCTCGGAAAAGCAGTACTTC. Protein product: CASSQVSEKQYF.

The chain employs TRBV19 and TRBJ1-2; 7 bases align to TRBD1. The germline V gene encodes CDR1 LNHDA and CDR2 SQIVND (reference sequence). V lost 5 bases, J lost 3 bases, and 12 bases stayed unmatched. The length of the CDR3 is 16 residues. The CDR3 coding sequence is TGTGCCAGTAGTGCGAGACAGGGCGGAGATTACTATGGCTACACCTTC. It encodes CASSARQGGDYYGYTF.

The chain is built from TRBV28 and TRBJ2-7, with TRBD1 matching over 7 bases. V was clipped by 6 bases and J by 1 base; unmatched bases: 9. The CDR3 runs 15 residues. Germline CDR1 reads MDHEN; CDR2 reads SYDVKM. This CDR3 is CASSPGTVPSYEQYF. For the CDR3, the DNA is TGTGCCAGCAGCCCCGGGACAGTTCCTTCCTACGAGCAGTACTTC.

The chain has TRBV7-9 and TRBJ2-3; a possible D gene is TRBD1 (6 bases). CDR1 and CDR2 from the germline V gene are SEHNR and FQNEAQ (reference sequence). Trimming removed 4 bases at V and 4 bases at J, with 15 bases between. This CDR3 has 15 residues. The CDR3 nucleotides read TGTGCCAGCAGCTCGCACAGGGATGGCGCAGATACGCAGTATTTT. This sequence encodes CASSSHRDGADTQYF.

The table lists this clonotype with a few counts. The chain links TRBV6-6 to TRBJ2-3; the D call may be TRBD1 or TRBD2 (6 bases each). The germline CDR1 and CDR2 sequences are MNHNY and SVGAGI (reference sequence). CDR3 length: 15 amino acids. The germline V and J ends were trimmed by 5 bases and 3 bases, with 15 bases remaining between them. The CDR3 DNA reads TGTGCCAGCAGTCCCGGGGGCGGGGTTACAGATACGCAGTATTTT. Amino acid sequence: CASSPGGGVTDTQYF.

The V and J genes are TRBV10-3 and TRBJ1-2, with TRBD1 matching 9 bases. The CDR3 is 13 amino acids. V shed 6 bases, J shed 5 bases, and the junction held 4 bases outside the gene matches. CDR1 is ENHRY and CDR2 is SYGVKD in the germline V gene. CDR3 in amino acids: CAISGTGKYGYTF. CDR3 DNA: TGTGCCATCAGCGGGACAGGGAAATATGGCTACACCTTC.

J is TRBJ2-3 and V is TRBV20-1; D perhaps matches TRBD1 (5 bases). Germline loops: CDR1 DFQATT, CDR2 SNEGSKA (reference sequence). V lost 0 bases, J lost 4 bases, and 8 bases lay in between. The CDR3 spans 13 residues. CDR3 residues: CSARDIGADTQYF. The CDR3 bases are TGCAGTGCTAGAGATATAGGGGCAGATACGCAGTATTTT.

Notes on this clonotype: A much bigger clone sits one base away, suggesting this may be a read error. The J gene is TRBJ2-7, the V gene TRBV27; no clear D gene. The CDR3 consists of 11 residues. In germline, CDR1 is MNHEY, CDR2 SMNVEV (reference sequence). The CDR3 DNA reads TGTGCCAACAGTCCCATAGACGAGCAGTACTTC. It codes for CANSPIDEQYF.

This clonotype was counted a few times. The chain employs TRBV3-1 and TRBJ2-5; 10 positions match TRBD2. This CDR3 region has 17 residues. CDR1 is LGHDT and CDR2 is YNNKEL in the germline V gene (reference sequence). J was trimmed by 11 bases and V by 4 bases; bases with no gene match: 19. The CDR3 nucleotides read TGTGCCAGCAGCCGAGTCCGGACTAGCGGCGGTGACAATGAGCAGTACTTC. Its translation: CASSRVRTSGGDNEQYF.

In its sample, this clonotype was seen a few times. V gene TRBV12-1 combines with J gene TRBJ2-7; the table names TRBD1, a call not compared with the DNA. TRBV12-1 is described as a pseudogene. The CDR3 runs 14 residues. Written as DNA, the CDR3 is TGTGCCAGCAGCATGACGGGGGGATACTACGAGCAGTACTTC. Its translation is CASSMTGGYYEQYF.

The chain combines TRBV5-6 with TRBJ2-7; maybe TRBD2 (5 bases). This CDR3 contains 14 residues. V was clipped by 2 bases and J by 2 bases, with 11 bases between them. CDR1 is SGHDT and CDR2 is YYEEEE in the germline V gene. The CDR3 bases are TGTGCCAGCAGCTTCCGGGGTAGTACCTACGAGCAGTACTTC. Protein: CASSFRGSTYEQYF.

The chain couples TRBV25-1 to TRBJ2-7; no firm D call. V shed 2 bases and J shed 3 bases, with 14 bases lying between them. Germline assignment: CDR1 MGHDK and CDR2 SYGVNS. The CDR3 runs to 15 residues. The DNA for the CDR3 is TGTGCCAGCAGTGAACAGGTCTTGAACAACTACGAGCAGTACTTC. Translating gives CASSEQVLNNYEQYF.